The 12 T cell receptor beta chains below all came from one sample that was sequenced in a study of T cells in women clearing cervical HPV infection. Profiled with immunoSEQ multiplex PCR; TCRdb holds only in-frame clones, not every one. In total, the table holds nearly 20,000 clones. The sample consisted of blood buffy coat. Every receptor here comes from a woman between 18 and 70 years old with a cervical HPV16 infection that either progressed to CIN3+ or cleared (not recorded which).

With regard to this clone: The DNA ends 3 residues before the CDR3 does, and the rest of the CDR3 is filled in from the germline J gene. This sequence joins TRBV19 and TRBJ1-4; D is uncertain. This CDR3 has 14 residues. V lost 9 bases and J 5 bases, leaving 16 bases between the germline ends. Germline V gene lookup returns CDR1 LNHDA and CDR2 SQIVND (reference sequence). The CDR3 region is CASHPTPVNEKLFF. The sequenced part of the CDR3 DNA is TGTGCCAGCCACCCGACTCCGGTGAATGAAAAA.

With regard to this clone: The DNA ends 3 residues before the CDR3 does, and the rest of the CDR3 is filled in from the germline J gene. The chain has TRBV7-8 and TRBJ2-3; TRBD2 matches at 9 bases. Germline V gene sequence: CDR1 SGHVS, CDR2 FQNEAQ. V lost 5 bases and J lost 2; bases outside the gene matches: 5. The length of the CDR3 is 15 residues. The sequenced part of the CDR3 DNA is TGTGCCAGCAGCGGACGGACTAGCGACACAGATACG. Residues: CASSGRTSDTDT. Given in full, the CDR3 is CASSGRTSDTDTQYF.

Judged by frequency, this clone is medium-sized (0.01 to 0.1%). Here the CDR3 reads CSVAQVQETQYF. Incomplete CDR3 DNA: TGCAGCGTTGCTCAGGTCCAAGAGACC. The rearrangement uses TRBV29-1 and TRBJ2-5, with unresolved D. The sequenced fragment ends 3 residues before the CDR3 boundary, so the rest is inferred from the germline J gene. This CDR3 contains 12 residues. Trimming took 4 bases from V and 1 from J, leaving 7 bases between them. Germline V gives CDR1 SQVTM, CDR2 ANQGSEA.

About this clone itself: The read terminates 3 residues before the CDR3 end, so the remaining end is supplied by the germline J gene. This chain joins TRBV28 and TRBJ2-5; 8 bases fit TRBD2. CDR3 length: 15 residues. Germline V gene sequence: CDR1 MDHEN, CDR2 SYDVKM. J gave up 2 bases and V 2 bases, and 4 bases lay outside the gene matches. This chain's CDR3 is CASSLRLAGQETQYF. The CDR3 bases that were read are TGTGCCAGCAGTTTAAGGCTAGCGGGTCAAGAGACC.

CDR3 amino acids: CASSLDRDINTEAFF. CDR3 DNA, as far as it was read: TGTGCCAGCAGTCTCGACAGGGATATAAACACTGAA. The V and J genes are TRBV7-3 and TRBJ1-1, with 7 bases matching TRBD1. With the read ending 3 residues before the CDR3 end, the germline J gene is used to fill in that end. After removal of 6 bases from V and 2 bases from J, the junction contained 9 bases not matched to a gene. Germline assignment: CDR1 SGHTA and CDR2 FQGTGA. This CDR3 comprises 15 residues.

Note on this clone: The read ends 3 residues before the CDR3 terminus; that terminus is restored from the germline J gene. The chain links TRBV18 to TRBJ1-1, with D maybe TRBD1 (5 bases). Trimming took off 4 bases at V and 4 bases at J, with 16 bases between the two ends. CDR1 and CDR2 (germline): KGHSH, LQKENI. CDR3 length: 15 amino acids. CDR3 region: CASSLTEGRSTEAFF. CDR3 DNA (partial): TGTGCCAGCTCACTCACGGAGGGGAGAAGCACTGAA. The full variable domain, with the rest looked up from reference TRBV18 and TRBJ1-1, is NAGVMQNPRHLVRRRGQEARLRCSPMKGHSHVYWYRQLPEEGLKFMVYLQKENIIDESGMPKERFSAEFPKEGPSILRIQQVVRGDSAAYFCASSLTEGRSTEAFFGQGTRLTVV.

Turning to this clone: Read coverage stops 3 residues before the CDR3 terminus; the germline J gene supplies the remainder. This chain uses TRBV7-9 with TRBJ2-5; the D is unclear. V was clipped by 2 bases and J by 5 bases, with 12 bases between them. CDR1 is SEHNR, CDR2 FQNEAQ, per germline (reference sequence). The CDR3 is 14 amino acids. The part of the CDR3 DNA that was read is TGTGCCAGCAGCTTAAGCTCCCTCGCGGAGACC. Residues: CASSLSSLAET. The CDR3 in full is CASSLSSLAETQYF.

As to this clone: The observed sequence ends 3 residues before the CDR3 terminus, with the missing tail filled in from the germline J gene. This rearrangement joins TRBV2 to TRBJ1-4, with D possibly being TRBD1 (6 bases). Germline V lookup: CDR1 SNHLY, CDR2 FYNNEI. V was shortened by 3 bases and J by 7 bases, with 12 bases between the two germline ends. There are 14 residues in the CDR3. CDR3 residues: CASSDLVGGEKLFF. Partial CDR3 DNA: TGTGCCAGCAGTGATTTGGTAGGGGGTGAAAAA.

Regarding this clone: The read comes to an end 3 residues before the CDR3 does, leaving the germline J gene to fill in the end. This chain joins TRBV2 and TRBJ1-2; 9 positions match TRBD1. The CDR3 length is 16 residues. Per germline, CDR1 SNHLY and CDR2 FYNNEI. The CDR3 sequence is CASSAPSLQGAEGYTF. Partial CDR3 DNA: TGTGCCAGCAGTGCCCCGAGCCTACAGGGGGCGGAAGGC.

In regard to this clone: The read ends 3 residues before the CDR3 terminus; that terminus is restored from the germline J gene. V and J are TRBV12-5 and TRBJ2-2; TRBD2 matches at 8 bases. Losses at the gene ends were 4 bases for V and 7 bases for J; bases not matched to a gene: 14. Germline CDR1 LGHNT, CDR2 FRNRAP. The CDR3 length is 17 residues. The chain's CDR3 is CASGSSFRGGQVGELFF. CDR3 bases read: TGTGCTAGTGGTTCCTCCTTCCGGGGGGGCCAGGTCGGGGAG. The entire variable domain, with the rest obtained from reference TRBV12-5 and TRBJ2-2, is as follows: DARVTQTPRHKVTEMGQEVTMRCQPILGHNTVFWYRQTMMQGLELLAYFRNRAPLDDSGMPKDRFSAEMPDATLATLKIQPSEPRDSAVYFCASGSSFRGGQVGELFFGEGSRLTVL.

Comment on this clone: The CDR3 extends 3 residues past the end of the read, so its final part is completed from the germline J gene. V usage is TRBV20-1 and J usage is TRBJ2-2; 9 nucleotides match TRBD2. Germline V lookup: CDR1 DFQATT, CDR2 SNEGSKA (reference sequence). CDR3 length: 16 amino acids. V gave up 6 bases and J gave up 4 bases; unmatched junction bases: 12. The CDR3: CSAAHLAGLLTGELFF. The CDR3 bases that were read are TGCAGTGCCGCTCACCTAGCGGGACTCCTCACCGGGGAG.

As to this clone: The DNA ends 3 residues before the CDR3 does, and the rest of the CDR3 is filled in from the germline J gene. The chain carries TRBV6-1 and TRBJ1-1; a weak D match, TRBD1 (5 bases). From germline, CDR1 is MNHNS and CDR2 SASEGT. CDR3 length: 14 amino acids. V lost 3 bases and J lost 4, with 12 bases in between. This chain's CDR3 is CASSDGGGVTEAFF. Incomplete CDR3 DNA: TGTGCCAGCAGTGACGGTGGGGGGGTCACTGAA.